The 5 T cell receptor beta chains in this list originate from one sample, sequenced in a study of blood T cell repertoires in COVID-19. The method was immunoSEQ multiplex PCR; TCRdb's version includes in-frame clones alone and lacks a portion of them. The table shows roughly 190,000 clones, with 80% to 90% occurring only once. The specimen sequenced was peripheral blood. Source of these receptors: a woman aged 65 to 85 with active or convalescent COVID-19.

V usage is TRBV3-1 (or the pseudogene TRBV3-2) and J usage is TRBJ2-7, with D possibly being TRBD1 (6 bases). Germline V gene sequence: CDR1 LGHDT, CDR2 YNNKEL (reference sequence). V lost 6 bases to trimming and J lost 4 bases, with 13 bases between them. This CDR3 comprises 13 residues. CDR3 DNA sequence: TGTGCCAGCAGTCGAGGACAGTATTACGAGCAGTACTTC. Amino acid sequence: CASSRGQYYEQYF.

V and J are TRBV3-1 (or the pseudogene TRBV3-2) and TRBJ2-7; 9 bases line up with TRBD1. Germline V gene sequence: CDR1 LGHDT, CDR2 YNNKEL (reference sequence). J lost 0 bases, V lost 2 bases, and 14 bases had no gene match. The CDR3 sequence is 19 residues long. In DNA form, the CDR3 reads TGTGCCAGCAGCCAAAGGGGAGGCCGTGGGACAGGGAGCTCCTACGAGCAGTACTTC. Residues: CASSQRGGRGTGSSYEQYF.

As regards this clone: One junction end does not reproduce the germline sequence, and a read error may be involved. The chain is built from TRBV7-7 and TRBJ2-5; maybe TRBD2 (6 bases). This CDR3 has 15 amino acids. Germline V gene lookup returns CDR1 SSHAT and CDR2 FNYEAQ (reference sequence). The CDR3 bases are TGTGCTAGCAGCCAATCAAGTGGGGGGTTGGAGACCCAGTACTTC. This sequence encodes CASSQSSGGLETQYF.

The CDR3 here is CASSPARVGPIGYEQYF. The CDR3 DNA follows: TGTGCCAGCAGCCCCGCTCGCGTTGGGCCAATTGGGTACGAGCAGTACTTC. The genes are TRBV5-8 and TRBJ2-7; the D is unclear. The CDR3 totals 17 residues. Trimming took 4 bases from V and 4 from J, leaving 24 bases between them. Germline lookup yields CDR1 SGHTS and CDR2 YDEGEE.

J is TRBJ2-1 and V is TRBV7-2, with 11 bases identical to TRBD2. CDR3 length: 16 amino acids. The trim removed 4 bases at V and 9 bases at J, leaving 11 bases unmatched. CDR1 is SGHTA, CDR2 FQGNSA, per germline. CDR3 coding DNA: TGTGCCAGCAGCTCGCGATTAGCGGGAGGGCTAGGTGAGCAGTTCTTC. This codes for CASSSRLAGGLGEQFF.